The subject of this entry is one T cell receptor beta chain. The germline gives CDR1 SGHRS, CDR2 YFSETQ. CDR3 length equals 15 residues. This sample stems from a study of monozygotic twins with inflammatory bowel disease. TCRdb reprocessed the 5' RACE reads; each CDR3 protein has one entry and no DNA is given. The table for this sample gives more than 300,000 distinct CDR3 sequences. The clonotype comes from a human donor with ulcerative colitis or Crohn's disease, or a healthy co-twin of an affected twin (not recorded which). V is TRBV5-1 and J is TRBJ1-4. The source material was blood. The chain's CDR3 is CASRMSVFTNEKLFF.